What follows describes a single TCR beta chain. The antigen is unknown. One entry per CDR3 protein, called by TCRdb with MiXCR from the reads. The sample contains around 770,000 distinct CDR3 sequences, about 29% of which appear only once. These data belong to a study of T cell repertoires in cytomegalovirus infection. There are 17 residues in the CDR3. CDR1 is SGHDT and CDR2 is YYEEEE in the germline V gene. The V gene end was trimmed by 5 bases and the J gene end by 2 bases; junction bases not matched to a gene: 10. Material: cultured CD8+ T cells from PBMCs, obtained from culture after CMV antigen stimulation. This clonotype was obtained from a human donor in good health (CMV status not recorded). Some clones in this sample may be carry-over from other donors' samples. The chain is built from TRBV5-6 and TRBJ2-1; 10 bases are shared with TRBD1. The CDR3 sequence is CASSFPGTGEPYNEQFF. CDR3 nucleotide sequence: TGTGCCAGCAGTTTCCCCGGGACAGGGGAACCCTACAATGAGCAGTTCTTC.